This T cell receptor beta chain was sequenced for a study of glioma-infiltrating T cells. This CDR3 spans 11 amino acids. The germline V and J ends were trimmed by 10 bases and 2 bases, with 8 bases remaining between them. The germline V gene has CDR1 LNHDA and CDR2 SQIVND (reference sequence). TCR alpha and beta CDR3 regions were amplified from RNA using iRepertoire nested multiplex PCR. TCRdb independently ran MiXCR on the multiplex PCR reads; one entry per CDR3 protein. The data hold about 130,000 distinct CDR3 sequences, with roughly 24% observed a single time. This clonotype was found a few times. No antigen is known for it. The study, taken as a whole, reports: Tissue and blood shared very few CDR3 sequences.

The TCR was taken from a human donor with low-grade glioma or glioblastoma, undergoing nonglioma brain surgery, or in good health (not recorded which). Sequenced: glioma tissue, nonneoplastic brain tissue, or PBMCs (not recorded which). The chain joins TRBV19 to TRBJ2-5; D is uncertain. The CDR3 loop reads CATTAQETQYF. In DNA, the CDR3 is TGTGCCACGACCGCTCAAGAGACCCAGTACTTC.